Presented here are 23 T cell receptor beta chains from one specimen sequenced in a study of blood T cell repertoires in COVID-19. Sequencing used immunoSEQ multiplex PCR; TCRdb keeps in-frame clones, though not all of them. In the table there are a few hundred thousand clones, roughly four fifths of which are singletons. Sequencing input: peripheral blood. Source of these receptors: a young woman who had recovered from COVID-19.

The chain joins TRBV5-5 to TRBJ1-1, with 10 positions matching TRBD1. The length of the CDR3 is 17 residues. The V gene end was trimmed by 1 base and the J gene end by 5 bases; junction bases not matched to a gene: 11. Germline CDR1 and CDR2: SGHKS and YYEKEE (reference sequence). DNA of the CDR3: TGTGCCAGCAGCTTGCTTTTCGGGACAGGGGCGGTGACTGAAGCTTTCTTT. It translates to CASSLLFGTGAVTEAFF.

The chain combines TRBV27 with TRBJ2-7; D uncertain. CDR1 and CDR2 from the germline V gene are MNHEY and SMNVEV (reference sequence). V dropped 3 bases and J dropped 7 bases, with 16 bases sitting between them. This CDR3 is 14 amino acids long. The DNA for the CDR3 is TGTGCCAGCAGTTTCAGGCTCCTTAATGGAGAGCAGTACTTC. Translating gives CASSFRLLNGEQYF.

The rearrangement links TRBV29-1 to TRBJ2-7; perhaps TRBD1 as D (7 bases). The ends were cut back, 5 bases at V and 3 bases at J, with 8 bases in the middle. The CDR3 runs to 11 residues. The V gene's germline CDR1 is SQVTM and CDR2 ANQGSEA. The CDR3 DNA follows: TGCAGCGTTCAGGGGGGCTACGAGCAGTACTTC. Protein product: CSVQGGYEQYF.

This sequence joins TRBV28 and TRBJ2-2; D may be TRBD2 (6 bases). Trimming removed 6 bases from V and 5 bases from J, with 13 bases in between. Germline V lookup: CDR1 MDHEN, CDR2 SYDVKM. The CDR3 totals 14 residues. Here the CDR3 reads CASSPGGPTGELFF. CDR3 sequence (DNA): TGTGCCAGCAGCCCAGGAGGGCCGACCGGGGAGCTGTTTTTT.

This clone has a single count. V gene TRBV2 combines with J gene TRBJ2-5; 7 bases agree with TRBD2. Germline V CDR1 and CDR2: SNHLY, FYNNEI. This CDR3 is 14 amino acids long. V trimming: 5 bases; J trimming: 5 bases; junction bases outside the gene matches: 8. DNA of the CDR3: TGTGCCAGCAGTCGGGTAGCGGGCAGGGAGACCCAGTACTTC. Its protein is CASSRVAGRETQYF.

The V call is TRBV5-1, the J call TRBJ2-5; possible D gene TRBD2, 8 bases. The CDR3 length is 15 residues. The V gene lost 4 bases and the J gene lost 2 bases, with 15 bases spanning the gap. Germline V lookup: CDR1 SGHRS, CDR2 YFSETQ. The DNA for the CDR3 is TGCGCCAGCAGCCGGGAGGGACAGCCGCAAGAGACCCAGTACTTC. Translating gives CASSREGQPQETQYF.

The V gene is TRBV6-1, the J gene TRBJ2-2; D gene ambiguous. Trimming shortened V by 1 base and J by 4 bases, and 10 bases separated the two germline ends. CDR1 and CDR2 (germline): MNHNS, SASEGT. The CDR3 consists of 15 residues. For the CDR3, the DNA is TGTGCCAGCAGTGAAGATTCCCACTCCACCGGGGAGCTGTTTTTT. It is translated as CASSEDSHSTGELFF.

The rearrangement links TRBV10-2 to TRBJ1-6; D gene ambiguous. The CDR3 has 15 residues. Looked up from germline, CDR1 is WSHSY and CDR2 is SAAADI. Trimming stripped 0 bases from V and 11 bases from J, with 14 bases between. The CDR3 nucleotides read TGCGCCAGCAGTGAGTCGAGGAGACGGGAGACACCCCTCCACTTT. Translating gives CASSESRRRETPLHF.

V is TRBV27 and J is TRBJ2-7, with TRBD1 identical over 8 bases. Germline V CDR1 and CDR2: MNHEY, SMNVEV (reference sequence). The CDR3 has 14 residues. Germline trimming cut 9 bases from V and 6 bases from J; bases unmatched to any gene: 13. The CDR3 loop is CASSFSGGPGEQYF. The CDR3 nucleotides read TGTGCCAGTAGCTTCTCAGGGGGCCCGGGCGAGCAGTACTTC.

The V call is TRBV24-1, the J call TRBJ2-7; TRBD2 might be the D (6 bases). V lost 3 bases, J lost 2 bases, and 13 bases lay in between. This CDR3 contains 15 residues. In germline, CDR1 is KGHDR, CDR2 SFDVKD. CDR3 nucleotide sequence: TGTGCCACCAGTGATGGGCTAGCGTCAACCTACGAGCAGTACTTC. This gives the protein CATSDGLASTYEQYF.

The chain has TRBV5-4 and TRBJ1-1; tentative D call: TRBD1 (5 bases). CDR1 SGHNT and CDR2 YYREEE come from the germline V gene (reference sequence). The CDR3 consists of 14 residues. With 0 bases removed from V and 5 bases from J, the gap between germline ends came to 11 bases. The CDR3 nucleotides read TGTGCCAGCAGCTTGGGGGGCGTCGGGACTGAAGCTTTCTTT. Its protein is CASSLGGVGTEAFF.

As for this clone: Other DNA sequences of this sample code for an identical CDR3. Here the CDR3 DNA reads TGCGCCAGCAGCGGAAACAGCGGGAGAAGGCCCAGCACAGATACGCAGTATTTT. This gives the protein CASSGNSGRRPSTDTQYF. V and J are TRBV4-1 and TRBJ2-3, with 8 nucleotides matching TRBD2. Losses at the gene ends were 5 bases for V and 0 bases for J; bases not matched to a gene: 13. The CDR3 totals 18 residues. Per the germline V gene, CDR1 is MGHRA and CDR2 is YSYEKL.

V is TRBV9 and J is TRBJ1-3; 8 bases agree with TRBD1. The J segment lost 0 bases and the V segment lost 7 bases, leaving 15 bases of the junction unmatched. This CDR3 is 18 amino acids long. Germline V gene lookup returns CDR1 SGDLS and CDR2 YYNGEE. The CDR3 DNA is TGTGCCAGCGGAGACCGGACAGGGCCTATAATCTCTGGAAACACCATATATTTT. It translates to CASGDRTGPIISGNTIYF.

The J gene is TRBJ2-7, the V gene TRBV2, with TRBD2 matching 9 bases. The V gene end was trimmed by 3 bases and the J gene end by 1 base; junction bases not matched to a gene: 4. CDR3 size: 15 residues. Germline lookup yields CDR1 SNHLY and CDR2 FYNNEI. The chain's CDR3 is CASSEASGISYEQYF. The CDR3 DNA sequence: TGTGCCAGCAGTGAGGCTAGCGGGATATCCTACGAGCAGTACTTC. Combining the CDR3 with reference TRBV2 and TRBJ2-7 gives the whole variable domain EPEVTQTPSHQVTQMGQEVILRCVPISNHLYFYWYRQILGQKVEFLVSFYNNEISEKSEIFDDQFSVERPDGSNFTLKIRSTKLEDSAMYFCASSEASGISYEQYFGPGTRLTVT.

The rearrangement uses TRBV25-1 and TRBJ2-6; D not certain. CDR3 length equals 14 residues. Germline V lookup: CDR1 MGHDK, CDR2 SYGVNS. Trimming removed 7 bases at V and 0 bases at J, with 7 bases between. Here the CDR3 DNA reads TGTGCCAGCACTATGTCCTCTGGGGCCAACGTCCTGACTTTC. It translates to CASTMSSGANVLTF.

The chain recombines TRBV29-1 with TRBJ1-2, with D unclear. V lost 6 bases, J lost 6 bases, and 8 bases lay in between. The CDR3 runs to 10 residues. Germline values: CDR1 SQVTM, CDR2 ANQGSEA. The CDR3 loop is CSVPENGYTF. CDR3 bases: TGCAGCGTCCCCGAGAATGGCTACACCTTC.

This chain links TRBV7-9 with TRBJ2-1; D is possibly TRBD2 (6 bases). CDR1 and CDR2 from the germline V gene are SEHNR and FQNEAQ (reference sequence). The ends were cut back, 4 bases at V and 13 bases at J, with 14 bases in the middle. The CDR3 spans 12 residues. CDR3 protein: CASSSGTLEQFF. The DNA of the CDR3 is TGTGCCAGCAGCTCGGGGACTCTCGAACAGTTCTTC.

The chain links TRBV9 to TRBJ2-1, with 8 bases aligning to TRBD2. Trimming took 0 bases from V and 3 from J; bases not matched to a gene: 5. Germline V lookup: CDR1 SGDLS, CDR2 YYNGEE. The CDR3 extends over 16 amino acids. DNA for the CDR3: TGTGCCAGCAGCGTAGGGCTTAGCGGGGTCTACAATGAGCAGTTCTTC. As protein: CASSVGLSGVYNEQFF.

The chain joins TRBV10-3 to TRBJ2-2, with a weak D call TRBD1 (5 bases). V was cut by 8 bases and J by 5 bases, with 15 bases left in between. CDR3 length: 14 residues. Germline V gene sequence: CDR1 ENHRY, CDR2 SYGVKD. CDR3 coding DNA: TGTGCCATCGGGAAAGGGGAAGAAACCGGGGAGCTGTTTTTT. Its protein is CAIGKGEETGELFF.

The genes are TRBV9 and TRBJ1-1; TRBD1 is a possible D gene (5 bases). Germline CDR1 SGDLS, CDR2 YYNGEE. V was clipped by 0 bases and J by 1 base, with 7 bases between them. This CDR3 is built from 14 residues. CDR3 loop: CASSVDQGNTEAFF. The CDR3 DNA follows: TGTGCCAGCAGCGTAGACCAGGGGAACACTGAAGCTTTCTTT.

This clone was counted once. The chain employs TRBV30 and TRBJ2-1, with 9 positions matching TRBD1. The CDR3 is 16 residues long. After removal of 6 bases from V and 5 bases from J, the junction contained 14 bases not matched to a gene. CDR1 and CDR2 from the germline V gene are GTSNPN and SVGIG (reference sequence). The CDR3 loop reads CACQATGTGKNNEQFF. CDR3 nucleotides: TGTGCCTGCCAAGCAACCGGGACAGGGAAAAACAATGAGCAGTTCTTC. Together with reference TRBV30 and TRBJ2-1, the CDR3 gives the full variable domain: SQTIHQWPATLVQPVGSPLSLECTVEGTSNPNLYWYRQAAGRGLQLLFYSVGIGQISSEVPQNLSASRPQDRQFILSSKKLLLSDSGFYLCACQATGTGKNNEQFFGPGTRLTVL.

V usage is TRBV15 and J usage is TRBJ2-7; D unresolved. The CDR3 runs 13 residues. CDR1 is LNHNV and CDR2 is YYDKDF in the germline V gene (reference sequence). V lost 3 bases to trimming and J lost 3 bases, with 9 bases between them. DNA of the CDR3: TGTGCCACCAGCAGCTCCGGGTTCTACGAGCAGTACTTC. Its translation: CATSSSGFYEQYF.

CDR3 loop: CAWSVPGGQPQHF. The CDR3 region has the DNA TGTGCCTGGAGTGTACCGGGAGGTCAGCCCCAGCATTTT. The chain uses TRBV30 and TRBJ1-5; D not resolved. Trimming took 0 bases from V and 6 from J, leaving 9 bases between them. Germline CDR1 and CDR2: GTSNPN and SVGIG (reference sequence). This CDR3 comprises 13 residues.